The next 17 T cell receptor beta chains were all read from a single sample in a study of blood T cell repertoires in COVID-19. The table came from immunoSEQ multiplex PCR; TCRdb's copy has only in-frame clones and leaves some out. The sample has approximately 290,000 clones; roughly 90% are singletons. The sample comprised peripheral blood. All receptors derive from a man aged 25-45 years with acute or convalescent COVID-19.

The genes are TRBV12-3 or TRBV12-4 and TRBJ1-2; no clear D. Trimming removed 0 bases from V and 8 bases from J, with 4 bases in between. CDR3 length: 11 amino acids. The CDR3 sequence: CASSLARGYTF. In DNA, the CDR3 is TGTGCCAGCAGTTTAGCGCGCGGCTACACCTTC.

The rearrangement links TRBV19 to TRBJ1-4, with D tentatively TRBD1 (5 bases). Germline CDR1 and CDR2: LNHDA and SQIVND (reference sequence). The V end lost 4 bases, the J end lost 7 bases, and 13 bases lay between the germline ends. The CDR3 consists of 14 residues. The CDR3 bases are TGTGCCAGTAGTAATCCAGGACAAACTGAAAAACTGTTTTTT. Protein: CASSNPGQTEKLFF.

The chain couples TRBV28 to TRBJ2-5; a weak D match, TRBD2 (6 bases). The CDR3 length is 14 residues. Per germline, CDR1 MDHEN and CDR2 SYDVKM. Trimming took 6 bases from V and 2 from J, leaving 13 bases between them. DNA of the CDR3: TGTGCCAGCAGCGAATCTAGCGCTCAAGAGACCCAGTACTTC. Its translation: CASSESSAQETQYF.

The rearrangement uses TRBV28 and TRBJ2-7; the match to TRBD2 covers 10 bases. The germline CDR1 and CDR2 sequences are MDHEN and SYDVKM. J lost 5 bases, V lost 1 base, and 8 bases had no gene match. There are 16 residues in the CDR3. The CDR3 region has the DNA TGTGCCAGCAGTTTATTGTCACTAGCGGGAACCCACGAGCAGTACTTC. Amino acid sequence: CASSLLSLAGTHEQYF.

The DNA of the CDR3 is TGTGCCAGCTCTCTTGGACAACCAACTGAAGCTTTCTTT. It yields the protein CASSLGQPTEAFF. The rearrangement uses TRBV18 and TRBJ1-1, with D possibly TRBD1 on 5 matching bases. V was shortened by 6 bases and J by 5 bases, with 13 bases between the two germline ends. This CDR3 contains 13 residues. Germline V gene sequence: CDR1 KGHSH, CDR2 LQKENI. The full variable domain, completed using reference TRBV18 and TRBJ1-1, is NAGVMQNPRHLVRRRGQEARLRCSPMKGHSHVYWYRQLPEEGLKFMVYLQKENIIDESGMPKERFSAEFPKEGPSILRIQQVVRGDSAAYFCASSLGQPTEAFFGQGTRLTVV.

The gene calls are TRBV11-2 and TRBJ1-3; 7 positions agree with TRBD1. The CDR3 is 15 amino acids. Germline V gene sequence: CDR1 SGHAT, CDR2 FQNNGV. The V and J ends lost 3 bases and 0 bases, in that order; junction bases with no gene match: 2. CDR3 nucleotides: TGTGCCAGCAGCTTCCGGGACAGCTCTGGAAACACCATATATTTT. Its translation: CASSFRDSSGNTIYF.

V usage is TRBV6-5 and J usage is TRBJ1-2; TRBD1 aligns across 9 bases. There are 15 residues in the CDR3. The germline gives CDR1 MNHEY, CDR2 SVGAGI. The J segment lost 8 bases and the V segment lost 7 bases, leaving 14 bases of the junction unmatched. CDR3 in DNA: TGTGCCAGCACCGCCCCAGGAGGACAGGGGAGGGGCTACACCTTC. Translated, it gives CASTAPGGQGRGYTF.

The V call is TRBV29-1, the J call TRBJ1-5; possibly TRBD1 for D (6 bases). Germline CDR1 and CDR2: SQVTM and ANQGSEA. The CDR3 has 14 residues. V lost 5 bases and J lost 0, with 11 bases in between. The CDR3 bases are TGCAGCGTTCTAGGGGGTAATAGCAATCAGCCCCAGCATTTT. Encoded protein: CSVLGGNSNQPQHF.

Only a few counts were recorded for this clone. CDR3 bases: TGTGCCCCAAAAGGGGATCTAGACACTGAAGCTTTCTTT. It specifies CAPKGDLDTEAFF. The chain has TRBV27 and TRBJ1-1, with a tentative D call TRBD1 (5 bases). The CDR3 consists of 13 residues. Germline V gene data show CDR1 as MNHEY and CDR2 as SMNVEV (reference sequence). Trimming removed 11 bases at V and 3 bases at J, with 16 bases between.

V usage is TRBV7-3 and J usage is TRBJ1-3; a weak D match, TRBD1 (6 bases). CDR3 length: 15 residues. CDR1 is SGHTA, CDR2 FQGTGA, per germline. Trimming shortened V by 1 base and J by 0 bases, and 7 bases separated the two germline ends. This CDR3 reads CASSLRQASGNTIYF. As DNA, the CDR3 is TGTGCCAGCAGCTTAAGACAGGCCTCTGGAAACACCATATATTTT. Variable domain in full (rest from reference TRBV7-3 and TRBJ1-3): GAGVSQTPSNKVTEKGKYVELRCDPISGHTALYWYRQSLGQGPEFLIYFQGTGAADDSGLPNDRFFAVRPEGSVSTLKIQRTERGDSAVYLCASSLRQASGNTIYFGEGSWLTVV.

The chain links TRBV28 to TRBJ1-1; D may be TRBD1 (6 bases). In germline, CDR1 is MDHEN, CDR2 SYDVKM. The CDR3 runs to 14 residues. With 4 bases removed from V and 0 bases from J, the gap between germline ends came to 9 bases. CDR3 sequence reads: CASSWGGMNTEAFF. The CDR3 DNA reads as TGTGCCAGCAGTTGGGGGGGCATGAACACTGAAGCTTTCTTT.

The genes are TRBV6-1 and TRBJ2-5; 7 bases are shared with TRBD1. The CDR3 loop spans 17 amino acids. V lost 2 bases, J lost 2 bases, and 11 bases stayed unmatched. Per the germline V gene, CDR1 is MNHNS and CDR2 is SASEGT. The CDR3 loop reads CASSENPGGSGQETQYF. In nucleotides, the CDR3 is TGTGCCAGCAGTGAAAACCCAGGGGGTTCGGGGCAAGAGACCCAGTACTTC.

The chain links TRBV15 to TRBJ2-5, with 8 positions matching TRBD1. The CDR3 spans 17 residues. Germline CDR1 LNHNV, CDR2 YYDKDF (reference sequence). J gave up 4 bases and V 1 base, and 11 bases lay outside the gene matches. This chain's CDR3 is CATSRGPPSGGRETQYF. In DNA form, the CDR3 reads TGTGCCACCAGCAGAGGTCCCCCTTCAGGGGGCCGAGAGACCCAGTACTTC.

The chain links TRBV29-1 to TRBJ2-3, with D perhaps matching TRBD1 (5 bases). The germline V gene encodes CDR1 SQVTM and CDR2 ANQGSEA. This CDR3 has 13 residues. Trimming removed 5 bases at V and 2 bases at J, with 11 bases between. Written as DNA, the CDR3 is TGCAGCGTTACCAGGGATCCCACAGATACGCAGTATTTT. This sequence encodes CSVTRDPTDTQYF.

The chain joins TRBV30 to TRBJ1-4; a possible D gene is TRBD1 (6 bases). Germline V CDR1 and CDR2: GTSNPN, SVGIG (reference sequence). V shed 5 bases and J shed 8 bases, with 21 bases lying between them. The CDR3 spans 15 residues. CDR3 sequence reads: CAWEGGGQVKEKLFF. CDR3 sequence (DNA): TGTGCCTGGGAAGGCGGGGGCCAGGTAAAGGAAAAACTGTTTTTT.

This clone has just a few counts. This sequence joins TRBV10-2 and TRBJ2-2; 9 bases map to TRBD2. V shed 6 bases and J 4 bases; nucleotides not matched to a gene: 9. Germline V lookup: CDR1 WSHSY, CDR2 SAAADI. This CDR3 is built from 16 residues. This CDR3 is CASRRLADGGTGELFF. DNA for the CDR3: TGCGCCAGCAGGCGACTAGCGGACGGTGGCACCGGGGAGCTGTTTTTT.

This chain joins TRBV7-9 and TRBJ2-7; no firm D call. This CDR3 is 14 amino acids long. The germline V and J ends were trimmed by 1 base and 1 base, with 8 bases remaining between them. Germline V gives CDR1 SEHNR, CDR2 FQNEAQ (reference sequence). CDR3 sequence: CASSLVQVSYEQYF. The CDR3 DNA reads TGTGCCAGCAGCTTAGTCCAGGTATCCTACGAGCAGTACTTC.